This T cell receptor beta chain is from a study of cytomegalovirus exposure and HLA in healthy donors. This clone is a singleton in its sample. PCR used 60 Vbeta primers and 13 Jbeta primers. Sequencing used immunoSEQ multiplex PCR; TCRdb keeps in-frame clones, though not all of them. The top ten hold around 2.5% of the sample, which has around 170,000 clones, 60% to 80% seen once. The CDR3 is 13 amino acids. Trimming cost V 0 bases and J 5 bases, with 7 bases left between them. Germline V CDR1 and CDR2: MNHNY, SVGAGI (reference sequence). V usage is TRBV6-6 and J usage is TRBJ2-5, with D possibly matching TRBD1 (5 bases). This TCR derives from a man in his fifties or sixties in good health and CMV-seronegative. The sequenced material came from PBMCs. This CDR3 reads CASSYSKGETQYF. Here the CDR3 DNA reads TGTGCCAGCAGTTACTCGAAGGGGGAGACCCAGTACTTC.